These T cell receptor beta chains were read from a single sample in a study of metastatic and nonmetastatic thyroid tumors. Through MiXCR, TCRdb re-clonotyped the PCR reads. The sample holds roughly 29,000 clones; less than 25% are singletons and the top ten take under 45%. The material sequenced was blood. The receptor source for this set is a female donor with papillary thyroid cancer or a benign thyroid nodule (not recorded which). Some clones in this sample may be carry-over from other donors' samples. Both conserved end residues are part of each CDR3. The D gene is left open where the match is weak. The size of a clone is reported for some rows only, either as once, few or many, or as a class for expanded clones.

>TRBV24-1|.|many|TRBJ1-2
TGTGCCACCAGTGGCGAAGGAGGCTATGGCTACACCTTC
CATSGEGGYGYTF
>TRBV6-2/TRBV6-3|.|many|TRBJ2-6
TGTGCCAGCAGTTACGAGGGAACCGGGGCCAACGTCCTGACTTTC
CASSYEGTGANVLTF
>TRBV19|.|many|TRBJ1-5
TGTGCCAGTAGTCCCCCCCGCTATGAGGTCCAGCCCCAGCATTTT
CASSPPRYEVQPQHF
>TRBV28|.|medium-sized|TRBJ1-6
TGTGCCAGCAGTTTTCAGGGTTGGACACCCCTCCACTTT
CASSFQGWTPLHF
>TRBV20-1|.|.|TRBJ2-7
TGCAGTGCTAGGTATCGGACTTTGAGGGACGAGCAGTACTTC
CSARYRTLRDEQYF
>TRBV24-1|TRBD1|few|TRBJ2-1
TGTGCCACCAGTGATAGGACAGGCCTAGAGCAGTTCTTC
CATSDRTGLEQFF
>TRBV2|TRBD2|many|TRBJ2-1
TGTGCCAGCAGTGAACTCCTAACTAGCGGGGGGGACAATGAGCAGTTCTTC
CASSELLTSGGDNEQFF
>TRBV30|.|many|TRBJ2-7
TGTGCCTGGAGCCCAGGCTACGAGCAGTACTTC
CAWSPGYEQYF
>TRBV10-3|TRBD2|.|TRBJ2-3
TGTGCCATCAGTGAGTCGACTAGCGGGGGGAAGGGTACGCAGTATTTT
CAISESTSGGKGTQYF
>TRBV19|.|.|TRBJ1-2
TGTGCCTGGGCCCGGGCTGAGCACACCTTC
CAWARAEHTF
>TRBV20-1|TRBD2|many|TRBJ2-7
TGCAGTGCCGCCCTCACTGCGCGGGGGAGGTCCTACGAGCAGTACTTC
CSAALTARGRSYEQYF
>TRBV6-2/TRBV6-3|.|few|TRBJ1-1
TGTGCCAGCAGTTACCCTAGGCAAGGTATTACGTTCTTT
CASSYPRQGITFF
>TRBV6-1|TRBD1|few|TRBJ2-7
TGTGCCAGCAGTGGACAGGGGGCCGGTTCCTACGAGCAGTACTTC
CASSGQGAGSYEQYF
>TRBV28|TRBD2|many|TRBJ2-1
TGTGCCAGCCTTCGGGGGGTCGGCAATGAGCAGTTCTTC
CASLRGVGNEQFF
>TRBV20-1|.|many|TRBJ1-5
TGCAGTGCTAGCTCCGGGCTAAATCAGCCCCAGCATTTT
CSASSGLNQPQHF
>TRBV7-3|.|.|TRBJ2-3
TGTGCCAGCGGCCCCCTGTGTGGGACAGATACGCAGTATTTT
CASGPLCGTDTQYF
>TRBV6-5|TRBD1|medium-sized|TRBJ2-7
TGTGCCAGCAGTTACGACAGGGAATCCTACGAGCAGTACTTC
CASSYDRESYEQYF
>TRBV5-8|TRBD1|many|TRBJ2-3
TGTGCCAGCAGCTATGGACAGGGTAGTACGCAGTATTTT
CASSYGQGSTQYF